Following are 19 T cell receptor beta chains from one sample sequenced in a study of CD4+ T cells in melanoma. The assay was immunoSEQ multiplex PCR, and TCRdb's table has in-frame clones only and misses some. The table lists more than 110,000 clones, 92% of them singletons. Receptors were obtained from a human donor with melanoma.

The genes are TRBV19 and TRBJ2-7; perhaps TRBD2 as D (5 bases). Germline V lookup: CDR1 LNHDA, CDR2 SQIVND (reference sequence). The CDR3 covers 13 residues. Trimming cost V 3 bases and J 3 bases, with 9 bases left between them. CDR3: CASSIPGNYEQYF. The CDR3 nucleotides read TGTGCCAGTAGTATTCCCGGGAACTACGAGCAGTACTTC.

The chain joins TRBV11-2 to TRBJ2-3; 7 bases match TRBD2. The germline V gene encodes CDR1 SGHAT and CDR2 FQNNGV. There are 14 residues in the CDR3. V dropped 1 base and J dropped 6; count of bases not matched to a gene: 4. The CDR3 here is CASSLGTGGDTQYF. In DNA, the CDR3 is TGTGCCAGCAGCTTAGGTACGGGAGGCGATACGCAGTATTTT. Based on the CDR3 plus reference TRBV11-2 and TRBJ2-3, the full variable domain is EAGVAQSPRYKIIEKRQSVAFWCNPISGHATLYWYQQILGQGPKLLIQFQNNGVVDDSQLPKDRFSAERLKGVDSTLKIQPAKLEDSAVYLCASSLGTGGDTQYFGPGTRLTVL.

This chain uses TRBV14 with TRBJ1-4; no clear D gene. CDR1 SGHDN and CDR2 FVKESK come from the germline V gene. CDR3 size: 14 residues. Trimming cost V 2 bases and J 2 bases, with 6 bases left between them. CDR3 DNA sequence: TGTGCCAGCAGCCAACGCAGGACTAATGAAAAACTGTTTTTT. This translates into CASSQRRTNEKLFF.

This chain joins TRBV2 and TRBJ2-5; TRBD2 matches at 9 bases. This CDR3 is built from 16 residues. J gave up 5 bases and V 1 base, and 8 bases lay outside the gene matches. Germline V gene sequence: CDR1 SNHLY, CDR2 FYNNEI. The chain's CDR3 is CASSEGSGGSGETQYF. CDR3 sequence (DNA): TGTGCCAGCAGTGAAGGCAGCGGGGGGTCCGGGGAGACCCAGTACTTC.

This clone showed up just a few times. The genes are TRBV30 and TRBJ1-4; D is perhaps TRBD1 (5 bases). Trimming pared 4 bases from V and 7 bases from J, leaving 19 bases between. The CDR3 loop spans 15 amino acids. The germline CDR1 and CDR2 sequences are GTSNPN and SVGIG (reference sequence). This CDR3 is CAWKRGTPKGEKLFF. The DNA for the CDR3 is TGTGCCTGGAAAAGAGGGACCCCCAAGGGTGAAAAACTGTTTTTT.

CDR3 DNA: TGTGCCACCAGCAGAGATCGCGGCGGGGGAGGCACAGATACGCAGTATTTT. It specifies CATSRDRGGGGTDTQYF. The chain carries TRBV15 and TRBJ2-3, with 7 nucleotides matching TRBD2. The germline V gene has CDR1 LNHNV and CDR2 YYDKDF (reference sequence). V was pared by 0 bases and J by 1 base, with 7 bases of the junction left unmatched. The CDR3 has 17 amino acids.

Points on this clone: Germline is not matched at one junction end, which may reflect a read error. The chain is built from TRBV7-2 and TRBJ2-1, with 7 positions matching TRBD1. Germline V CDR1 and CDR2: SGHTA, FQGNSA. The length of the CDR3 is 15 residues. The CDR3 sequence: CASSIDRASNNEQFF. CDR3 coding DNA: TGTGCCAGCAGCATAGACAGGGCCTCCAACAATGAGCAGTTCTTC.

The gene calls are TRBV30 and TRBJ1-2, with D unclear. CDR3 length equals 12 residues. In germline, CDR1 is GTSNPN, CDR2 SVGIG (reference sequence). V gave up 7 bases and J gave up 1 base, with 10 bases separating them. CDR3 DNA: TGTGCCTCTGGACGGGTTAACTATGGCTACACCTTC. Translating gives CASGRVNYGYTF.

The genes are TRBV18 and TRBJ2-7, with 7 bases aligning to TRBD1. This CDR3 comprises 13 residues. The V gene end was trimmed by 3 bases and the J gene end by 2 bases; junction bases not matched to a gene: 1. Germline loops: CDR1 KGHSH, CDR2 LQKENI. CDR3 nucleotide sequence: TGTGCCAGCTCACCCGGGACAGCCTACGAGCAGTACTTC. This codes for CASSPGTAYEQYF.

This chain joins TRBV7-2 and TRBJ2-4, with 8 bases fitting TRBD2. The CDR3 has 16 amino acids. Germline V gene data show CDR1 as SGHTA and CDR2 as FQGNSA. V lost 5 bases, J lost 2 bases, and 8 bases stayed unmatched. The CDR3 DNA reads as TGTGCCAGCAGCATAAGAGCGGGGGCGACCAAAAACATTCAGTACTTC. Protein: CASSIRAGATKNIQYF.

This clone was counted between two and nine times. The chain couples TRBV5-1 to TRBJ2-3, with TRBD2 matching 8 bases. CDR1 and CDR2 (germline): SGHRS, YFSETQ. The ends lost 0 bases at V and 2 bases at J; junction bases unmatched: 5. The CDR3 runs to 16 residues. The CDR3, as DNA: TGCGCCAGCAGCTTGGGGACTAGCTGGGCCACAGATACGCAGTATTTT. The encoded protein is CASSLGTSWATDTQYF.

This clone was detected only once. The rearrangement links TRBV15 to TRBJ1-5; possibly TRBD1 for D (6 bases). The CDR3 runs 13 residues. V dropped 3 bases and J dropped 6 bases, with 9 bases sitting between them. Per the germline V gene, CDR1 is LNHNV and CDR2 is YYDKDF (reference sequence). CDR3 sequence reads: CATSREQGQPQHF. CDR3 DNA sequence: TGTGCCACCAGCAGGGAACAGGGTCAGCCCCAGCATTTT.

This clone is a singleton in its sample. The genes are TRBV19 and TRBJ1-3; 7 nucleotides line up with TRBD1. Germline loops: CDR1 LNHDA, CDR2 SQIVND (reference sequence). The CDR3 totals 12 residues. V lost 10 bases and J lost 8; bases outside the gene matches: 8. This CDR3 is CATSDRADTIYF. CDR3 sequence (DNA): TGTGCCACCTCCGACAGGGCGGACACCATATATTTT.

V and J are TRBV7-2 and TRBJ1-2, with a possible D match to TRBD1 (6 bases). This CDR3 spans 13 amino acids. CDR1 and CDR2 (germline): SGHTA, FQGNSA. The V and J ends lost 5 bases and 2 bases respectively, with 9 bases between them. The CDR3 region has the DNA TGTGCCAGCAGCCGGACAGAAAACTATGGCTACACCTTC. It specifies CASSRTENYGYTF.

This chain connects TRBV5-6 to TRBJ1-6; the D gene is possibly TRBD1 (6 bases). The CDR3 contains 15 residues. Trimming shortened V by 3 bases and J by 9 bases, and 16 bases separated the two germline ends. Germline CDR1 SGHDT, CDR2 YYEEEE. The CDR3 spells CASSSPRGYGSPLHF. The DNA of the CDR3 is TGTGCCAGCAGCTCCCCCAGGGGCTACGGTTCACCCCTCCACTTT.

The V call is TRBV5-1, the J call TRBJ1-4, with a possible D match to TRBD1 (5 bases). Germline loops: CDR1 SGHRS, CDR2 YFSETQ. V was clipped by 0 bases and J by 5 bases, with 8 bases between them. The CDR3 is 14 amino acids. DNA of the CDR3: TGCGCCAGCAGCTTGGGACAGACAAATGAAAAACTGTTTTTT. Its translation is CASSLGQTNEKLFF.

V usage is TRBV5-4 and J usage is TRBJ2-2; TRBD1 is a possible D gene (6 bases). The CDR3 covers 14 residues. The ends were cut back, 2 bases at V and 7 bases at J, with 12 bases in the middle. CDR1 is SGHNT and CDR2 is YYREEE in the germline V gene (reference sequence). The CDR3 loop reads CASSFEQGIGELFF. The CDR3 region has the DNA TGTGCCAGCAGCTTTGAACAGGGAATCGGGGAGCTGTTTTTT.

The J gene is TRBJ1-3, the V gene TRBV9; maybe TRBD1 (5 bases). Germline CDR1 SGDLS, CDR2 YYNGEE. V lost 4 bases, J lost 0 bases, and 11 bases lay in between. There are 15 residues in the CDR3. CDR3 in amino acids: CASSTEGSSGNTIYF. The CDR3 coding sequence is TGTGCCAGCAGCACCGAGGGGAGCTCTGGAAACACCATATATTTT.

The CDR3 region has the DNA TGTGCCAGCAGGCAAGGACCGGGGACGCAGTATTTT. Translating gives CASRQGPGTQYF. This chain uses TRBV6-1 with TRBJ2-3, with D tentatively TRBD2 (5 bases). The CDR3 sequence is 12 residues long. Trimming took off 6 bases at V and 9 bases at J, with 13 bases between the two ends. Germline loops: CDR1 MNHNS, CDR2 SASEGT.